This T cell receptor (beta chain) is from a study of Ad26.COV2.S vaccination and SARS-CoV-2 variants. Study as a whole: In the study, Ad26.COV2.S was injected intramuscularly once, or twice 56 days apart.

As to treatment: around 19 received Ad26.COV2.S at low or high dose, single or two shots; 5 received placebo; per-sample allocation not given. Specimen acquisition occurred on day 63 following the initial vaccine or placebo injection. Profiling relied on immunoSEQ multiplex PCR, and the TCRdb table lists in-frame clones only, not all of them. The sample comprises about 680,000 clones, roughly 90% of which are singletons, and 1.5% rests with the top ten. Sequences were derived from peripheral blood, sampled in a trial of Ad26.COV2.S vaccine versus placebo. This clonotype was sampled from a person aged 18-60 years who received the Ad26.COV2.S COVID-19 vaccine or a placebo.

As DNA, the CDR3 is TGTGCCTGGAGTGATAAGGCCTACACAGATACGCAGTATTTT. The encoded protein is CAWSDKAYTDTQYF. The chain combines TRBV30 with TRBJ2-3; D unclear. The CDR3 runs to 14 residues. CDR1 is GTSNPN and CDR2 is SVGIG in the germline V gene (reference sequence). Trimming removed 1 base from V and 2 bases from J, with 10 bases in between. Variable domain in full (rest from reference TRBV30 and TRBJ2-3): SQTIHQWPATLVQPVGSPLSLECTVEGTSNPNLYWYRQAAGRGLQLLFYSVGIGQISSEVPQNLSASRPQDRQFILSSKKLLLSDSGFYLCAWSDKAYTDTQYFGPGTRLTVL.